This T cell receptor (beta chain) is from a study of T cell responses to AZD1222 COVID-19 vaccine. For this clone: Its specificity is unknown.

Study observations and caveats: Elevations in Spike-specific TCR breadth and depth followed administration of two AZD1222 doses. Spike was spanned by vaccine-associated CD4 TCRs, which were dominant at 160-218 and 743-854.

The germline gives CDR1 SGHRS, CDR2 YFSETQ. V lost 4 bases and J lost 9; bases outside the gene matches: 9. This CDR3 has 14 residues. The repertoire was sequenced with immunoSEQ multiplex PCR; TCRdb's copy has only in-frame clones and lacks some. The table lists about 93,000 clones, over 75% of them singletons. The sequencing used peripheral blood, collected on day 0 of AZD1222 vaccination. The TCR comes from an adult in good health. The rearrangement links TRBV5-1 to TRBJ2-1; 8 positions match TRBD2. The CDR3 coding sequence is TGCGCCAGCAGCGCCGGGACTAGTCCGATTGAGCAGTTCTTC. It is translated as CASSAGTSPIEQFF.